This TCR beta chain was identified during a study of blood T cells in healthy people across ages. Next came a second PCR, run for about 6 to 12 cycles, which used a sample-barcoded 5' primer along with a J-beta primer mix. TCRdb itself ran the 5' RACE reads through MiXCR, one entry per CDR3 protein. The sample gives about 1,400,000 distinct CDR3 sequences, around 42% of which show up once; roughly 8.2% is in the top ten. Germline V gives CDR1 SNHLY, CDR2 FYNNEI. CDR3 length: 14 residues. The V end was cut by 10 bases, the J end by 2 bases, with 17 bases between. About this clonotype: Its target is unknown.

General observations from the study: Across the age range, TCR beta diversity per million T cells fell in a roughly linear way.

Material for sequencing was blood. The sequence derives from a woman in her late teens or twenties in good health. This chain uses TRBV2 with TRBJ2-5; possibly TRBD1 or TRBD2 for D (5 bases each). The CDR3 sequence: CAINRGRPQETQYF. CDR3 sequence (DNA): TGTGCCATAAACCGGGGCAGGCCTCAAGAGACCCAGTACTTC. Based on the CDR3 plus reference TRBV2 and TRBJ2-5, the full variable domain is EPEVTQTPSHQVTQMGQEVILRCVPISNHLYFYWYRQILGQKVEFLVSFYNNEISEKSEIFDDQFSVERPDGSNFTLKIRSTKLEDSAMYFCAINRGRPQETQYFGPGTRLLVL.